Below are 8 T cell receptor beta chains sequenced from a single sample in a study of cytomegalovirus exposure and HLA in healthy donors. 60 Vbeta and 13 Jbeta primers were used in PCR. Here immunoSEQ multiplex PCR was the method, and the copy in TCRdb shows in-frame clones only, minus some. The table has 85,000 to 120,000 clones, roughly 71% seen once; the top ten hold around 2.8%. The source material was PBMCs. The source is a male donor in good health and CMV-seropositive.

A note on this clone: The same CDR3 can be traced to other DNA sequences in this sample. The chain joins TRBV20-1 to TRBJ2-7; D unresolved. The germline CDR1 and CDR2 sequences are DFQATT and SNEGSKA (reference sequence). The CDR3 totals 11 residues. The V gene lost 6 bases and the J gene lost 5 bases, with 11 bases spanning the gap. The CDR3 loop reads CSAPGSDEQYF. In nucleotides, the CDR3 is TGCAGTGCCCCCGGGTCAGACGAGCAGTACTTC.

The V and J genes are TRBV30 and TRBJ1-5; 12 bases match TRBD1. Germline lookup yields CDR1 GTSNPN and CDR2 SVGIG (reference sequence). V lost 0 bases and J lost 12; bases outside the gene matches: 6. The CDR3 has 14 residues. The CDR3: CAWSVLGTGGVQHF. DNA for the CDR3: TGTGCCTGGAGTGTATTGGGGACAGGGGGCGTCCAGCATTTT.

The CDR3 DNA sequence: TGTGCCAGCAGCCTTGAGAGCTCTGGAAACACCATATATTTT. Its protein product is CASSLESSGNTIYF. The gene calls are TRBV4-2 and TRBJ1-3; D gene ambiguous. There are 14 residues in the CDR3. Trimming left V 4 bases short and J 0 bases short, with 7 bases between. Germline lookup yields CDR1 LGHNA and CDR2 YNFKEQ.

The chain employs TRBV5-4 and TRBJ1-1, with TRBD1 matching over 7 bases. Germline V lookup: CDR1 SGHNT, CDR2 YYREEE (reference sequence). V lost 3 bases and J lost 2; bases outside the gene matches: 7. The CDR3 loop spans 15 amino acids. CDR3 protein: CASSSDDRVNTEAFF. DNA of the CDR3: TGTGCCAGCAGCTCGGATGACAGGGTAAACACTGAAGCTTTCTTT.

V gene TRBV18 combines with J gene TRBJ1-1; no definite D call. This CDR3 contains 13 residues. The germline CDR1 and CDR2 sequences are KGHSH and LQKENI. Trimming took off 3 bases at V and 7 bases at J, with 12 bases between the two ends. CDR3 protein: CASSPRESSEAFF. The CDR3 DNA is TGTGCCAGCTCACCGAGGGAATCCAGTGAAGCTTTCTTT.

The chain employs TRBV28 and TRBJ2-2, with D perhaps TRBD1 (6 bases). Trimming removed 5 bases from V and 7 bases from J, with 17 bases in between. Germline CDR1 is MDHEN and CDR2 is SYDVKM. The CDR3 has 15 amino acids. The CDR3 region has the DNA TGTGCCAGCAGTCCCCCCGCGCAGGGGCACGGGGAGCTGTTTTTT. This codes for CASSPPAQGHGELFF.

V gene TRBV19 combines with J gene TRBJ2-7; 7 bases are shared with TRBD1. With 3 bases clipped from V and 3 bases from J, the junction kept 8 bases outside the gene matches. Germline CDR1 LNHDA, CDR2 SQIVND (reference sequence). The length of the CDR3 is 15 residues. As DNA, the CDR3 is TGTGCCAGTAGTATGTCAGACAGGGTGGTCTACGAGCAGTACTTC. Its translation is CASSMSDRVVYEQYF.

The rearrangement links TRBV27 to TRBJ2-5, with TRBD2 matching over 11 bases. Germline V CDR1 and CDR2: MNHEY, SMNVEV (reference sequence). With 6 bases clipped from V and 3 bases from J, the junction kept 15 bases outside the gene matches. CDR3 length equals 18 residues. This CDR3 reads CASRLRLAGGPGEETQYF. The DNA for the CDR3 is TGTGCCAGCAGACTAAGGCTAGCGGGGGGTCCGGGCGAAGAGACCCAGTACTTC.